The 17 T cell receptor beta chains reported below all come from one sample, sequenced in a study of PD-L1 blockade in urothelial cancer. Here immunoSEQ multiplex PCR was the method, and the copy in TCRdb shows in-frame clones only, minus some. The table has 50,000 or so clones, around 85% seen once. Time point: peripheral blood 6 weeks after treatment start. The source was PBMCs, collected around atezolizumab (anti-PD-L1) treatment. Receptor source: a man aged 50-60 years with urothelial cancer.

The gene calls are TRBV30 and TRBJ2-3; 9 bases align to TRBD1. The CDR3 loop spans 13 amino acids. From germline, CDR1 is GTSNPN and CDR2 SVGIG (reference sequence). J was trimmed by 6 bases and V by 5 bases; bases with no gene match: 6. CDR3 loop: CAWVRQGVDTQYF. The CDR3 bases are TGTGCCTGGGTAAGACAGGGGGTCGATACGCAGTATTTT.

With respect to this clone: The sample has other DNA sequences that encode this CDR3 too. The gene calls are TRBV27 and TRBJ2-7, with D tentatively TRBD1 (5 bases). Germline V gene sequence: CDR1 MNHEY, CDR2 SMNVEV (reference sequence). This CDR3 has 13 residues. V lost 4 bases and J 2 bases, leaving 9 bases between the germline ends. CDR3: CASSSAGTYEQYF. The CDR3 DNA reads as TGTGCCAGCAGTTCGGCAGGGACCTACGAGCAGTACTTC.

This chain uses TRBV25-1 with TRBJ1-5, with 10 positions matching TRBD1. Germline CDR1 MGHDK, CDR2 SYGVNS. V gave up 6 bases and J gave up 5 bases; unmatched junction bases: 7. CDR3 length: 15 residues. The CDR3 loop reads CASRSSGTGDQPQHF. DNA for the CDR3: TGTGCCAGCAGAAGCTCCGGGACAGGGGATCAGCCCCAGCATTTT.

V gene TRBV7-9 combines with J gene TRBJ1-1; D remains ambiguous. V was clipped by 1 base and J by 0 bases, with 6 bases between them. Germline CDR1 and CDR2: SEHNR and FQNEAQ (reference sequence). The CDR3 consists of 14 residues. CDR3 in DNA: TGTGCCAGCAGCTTAGAGAGGATGAACACTGAAGCTTTCTTT. It translates to CASSLERMNTEAFF.

V usage is TRBV5-1 and J usage is TRBJ2-3; 10 bases are a match to TRBD2. The trim removed 4 bases at V and 8 bases at J, leaving 16 bases unmatched. Germline CDR1 reads SGHRS; CDR2 reads YFSETQ. CDR3 length: 17 residues. The CDR3 spells CASSEASGGTRKGTQYF. The DNA for the CDR3 is TGCGCCAGCAGCGAGGCTAGCGGGGGCACACGCAAAGGTACGCAGTATTTT.

CDR3 sequence reads: CASSRRLAGITDTQYF. The CDR3 region has the DNA TGTGCCAGTAGTAGACGACTAGCGGGAATCACAGATACGCAGTATTTT. The chain employs TRBV19 and TRBJ2-3; 11 bases match TRBD2. Germline CDR1 LNHDA, CDR2 SQIVND (reference sequence). The CDR3 covers 16 residues. The V and J ends lost 4 bases and 2 bases, in that order; junction bases with no gene match: 5.

The chain has TRBV4-2 and TRBJ1-4; TRBD1 matches at 8 bases. V was pared by 0 bases and J by 2 bases, with 11 bases of the junction left unmatched. Germline loops: CDR1 LGHNA, CDR2 YNFKEQ. This CDR3 region has 19 residues. The CDR3 sequence is CASSQDPQGARRTNEKLFF. CDR3 nucleotide sequence: TGTGCCAGCAGCCAAGACCCGCAGGGGGCGCGGAGGACTAATGAAAAACTGTTTTTT.

The chain is built from TRBV13 and TRBJ2-7; D ambiguous. V was pared by 0 bases and J by 4 bases, with 4 bases between. This CDR3 spans 12 amino acids. The germline V gene has CDR1 PRHDT and CDR2 FYEKMQ (reference sequence). The CDR3 sequence is CASSLGAYEQYF. The CDR3 DNA follows: TGTGCCAGCAGCTTAGGAGCTTACGAGCAGTACTTC.

The chain joins TRBV11-3 to TRBJ2-4; 10 bases align to TRBD2. Germline values: CDR1 SGHNT, CDR2 YENEEA. Trimming cost V 0 bases and J 6 bases; bases outside gene matches: 17. This CDR3 is built from 20 residues. CDR3 amino acids: CASSLDDPAGGPFVRNIQYF. CDR3 bases: TGTGCCAGCAGCTTAGATGACCCAGCGGGAGGGCCATTTGTTAGAAACATTCAGTACTTC. The whole variable domain, remainder taken from reference TRBV11-3 and TRBJ2-4, is EAGVVQSPRYKIIEKKQPVAFWCNPISGHNTLYWYLQNLGQGPELLIRYENEEAVDDSQLPKDRFSAERLKGVDSTLKIQPAELGDSAVYLCASSLDDPAGGPFVRNIQYFGAGTRLSVL.

The chain has TRBV7-9 and TRBJ1-5; a weak D match, TRBD1 (6 bases). From germline, CDR1 is SEHNR and CDR2 FQNEAQ (reference sequence). V dropped 4 bases and J dropped 5 bases, with 18 bases sitting between them. The CDR3 contains 16 residues. The CDR3 DNA reads as TGTGCCAGCAGCTCTGATACAGGGCAGAGAGATCAGCCCCAGCATTTT. As protein: CASSSDTGQRDQPQHF.

The chain is built from TRBV29-1 and TRBJ1-4; D unclear. Germline CDR1 is SQVTM and CDR2 is ANQGSEA. V gave up 2 bases and J gave up 0 bases, with 4 bases separating them. The length of the CDR3 is 13 residues. The CDR3 DNA reads TGCAGCGTTGAACATGCAACTAATGAAAAACTGTTTTTT. Translated: CSVEHATNEKLFF.

The V call is TRBV18, the J call TRBJ2-3; 8 bases agree with TRBD1. Germline values: CDR1 KGHSH, CDR2 LQKENI. V trimming: 3 bases; J trimming: 2 bases; junction bases outside the gene matches: 4. The CDR3 extends over 15 amino acids. The CDR3 here is CASSPGTGITDTQYF. CDR3 bases: TGTGCCAGCTCACCCGGGACAGGAATCACAGATACGCAGTATTTT.

J is TRBJ2-7 and V is TRBV19; perhaps TRBD2 as D (7 bases). This CDR3 is built from 15 residues. The V gene's germline CDR1 is LNHDA and CDR2 SQIVND (reference sequence). V was cut by 7 bases and J by 2 bases, with 18 bases left in between. CDR3 sequence: CASTYRVAGTYEQYF. The CDR3 DNA reads TGTGCCAGTACTTACAGGGTAGCGGGCACCTACGAGCAGTACTTC.

The V and J genes are TRBV7-9 and TRBJ1-3, with D possibly TRBD1 on 5 matching bases. CDR1 SEHNR and CDR2 FQNEAQ come from the germline V gene (reference sequence). The V end lost 5 bases, the J end lost 4 bases, and 18 bases lay between the germline ends. The length of the CDR3 is 16 residues. CDR3 protein: CASSRDRNYQGNTIYF. As DNA, the CDR3 is TGTGCCAGCAGCCGCGACAGAAACTATCAAGGAAACACCATATATTTT.

The genes are TRBV6-6 and TRBJ1-1, with D possibly matching TRBD1 (5 bases). The CDR3 has 15 residues. V lost 2 bases and J 6 bases, leaving 16 bases between the germline ends. Germline CDR1 MNHNY, CDR2 SVGAGI (reference sequence). CDR3 in amino acids: CASSYKAGISPEAFF. As DNA, the CDR3 is TGTGCCAGCAGTTACAAAGCAGGGATCTCCCCTGAAGCTTTCTTT.

The chain couples TRBV19 to TRBJ2-5; D is perhaps TRBD1 (6 bases). From germline, CDR1 is LNHDA and CDR2 SQIVND (reference sequence). The CDR3 extends over 16 amino acids. V lost 3 bases to trimming and J lost 2 bases, with 16 bases between them. As DNA, the CDR3 is TGTGCCAGTAGTATTGGGGGCAGGGCCGCACAAGAGACCCAGTACTTC. Its translation is CASSIGGRAAQETQYF.

The V gene is TRBV5-1, the J gene TRBJ2-5, with TRBD2 matching 7 bases. From germline, CDR1 is SGHRS and CDR2 YFSETQ. Trimming took 0 bases from V and 3 from J; bases not matched to a gene: 5. This CDR3 has 15 residues. The CDR3 spells CASSLGGAGEETQYF. The CDR3 bases are TGCGCCAGCAGCTTGGGCGGGGCGGGGGAAGAGACCCAGTACTTC.